Following are 18 T cell receptor beta chains from one sample sequenced in a study of shared clonotypes between healthy human individuals. Sequenced by immunoSEQ multiplex PCR; TCRdb stores in-frame clones only, minus some. The data hold about 700,000 clones, with 74% observed a single time. Material: memory CD4+ T cells sorted from blood. Subset here: CD45RA-negative fraction. The receptors stem from a woman aged 25-40 years in good health.

A few counts support this clone. The chain employs TRBV28 and TRBJ2-1, with 8 bases lining up with TRBD2. The V segment lost 5 bases and the J segment 3 bases; nucleotides outside the gene matches: 6. Germline V CDR1 and CDR2: MDHEN, SYDVKM. The CDR3 sequence is 15 residues long. The CDR3 DNA follows: TGTGCCAGCAGTCAACTCGGGACTAGCTACAATGAGCAGTTCTTC. Amino acid sequence: CASSQLGTSYNEQFF.

The rearrangement links TRBV7-1 to TRBJ1-3; 8 bases match TRBD1. TRBV7-1 counts as an open reading frame of uncertain function. V trimming: 3 bases; J trimming: 3 bases; junction bases outside the gene matches: 1. The CDR3 is made up of 14 amino acids. CDR3: CASSSRGLGNTIYF. CDR3 sequence (DNA): TGTGCCAGCAGCTCCAGGGGGCTTGGAAACACCATATATTTT.

The chain carries TRBV28 and TRBJ1-1; D is ambiguous. The CDR3 consists of 13 residues. V dropped 3 bases and J dropped 4 bases, with 9 bases sitting between them. Germline values: CDR1 MDHEN, CDR2 SYDVKM. The CDR3 loop is CASSFGQSTEAFF. The CDR3 nucleotides read TGTGCCAGCAGTTTTGGGCAGAGCACTGAAGCTTTCTTT.

This sequence joins TRBV19 and TRBJ2-1; no reliable D call. The ends were cut back, 3 bases at V and 10 bases at J, with 13 bases in the middle. CDR1 is LNHDA and CDR2 is SQIVND in the germline V gene (reference sequence). The CDR3 has 13 residues. The CDR3 loop is CASSIYGSEEQFF. CDR3 bases: TGTGCCAGTAGTATTTACGGGTCTGAGGAGCAGTTCTTC.

The rearrangement links TRBV5-1 to TRBJ2-5, with TRBD2 as a possible D gene (6 bases). Germline V gives CDR1 SGHRS, CDR2 YFSETQ. There are 18 residues in the CDR3. The ends were cut back, 4 bases at V and 1 base at J, with 23 bases in the middle. DNA of the CDR3: TGCGCCAGCAGCCCCCTCGGGGCGGGAAGACTCCCCCAAGAGACCCAGTACTTC. Encoded protein: CASSPLGAGRLPQETQYF.

The chain recombines TRBV6-6 with TRBJ1-1; no firm D call. Per the germline V gene, CDR1 is MNHNY and CDR2 is SVGAGI (reference sequence). V shed 0 bases and J shed 8 bases, with 10 bases lying between them. The CDR3 length is 13 residues. The CDR3 loop reads CASSYSFRAEAFF. DNA for the CDR3: TGTGCCAGCAGTTACTCGTTCCGGGCAGAAGCTTTCTTT.

The genes are TRBV2 and TRBJ2-3, with 8 bases that match TRBD2. This CDR3 spans 15 amino acids. CDR1 SNHLY and CDR2 FYNNEI come from the germline V gene. Trimming cost V 6 bases and J 6 bases; bases outside gene matches: 11. The CDR3 nucleotides read TGTGCCAGCAGCGGCGGGAGGCGCCAGGGGGATACGCAGTATTTT. Encoded protein: CASSGGRRQGDTQYF.

V is TRBV7-9 and J is TRBJ2-1; either TRBD1 or TRBD2 may supply D (5 bases each). V was cut by 5 bases and J by 0 bases, with 11 bases left in between. This CDR3 is 15 amino acids long. Germline V gene data show CDR1 as SEHNR and CDR2 as FQNEAQ (reference sequence). The CDR3 DNA follows: TGTGCCAGCAGCCAGAAGGGGAGCTCCTACAATGAGCAGTTCTTC. It specifies CASSQKGSSYNEQFF.

The chain couples TRBV11-2 to TRBJ2-7; D gene ambiguous. V shed 5 bases and J shed 3 bases, with 14 bases lying between them. The V gene's germline CDR1 is SGHAT and CDR2 FQNNGV. The CDR3 length is 14 residues. The CDR3 is CASSQSTQSYEQYF. CDR3 coding DNA: TGTGCCAGCAGCCAATCGACACAAAGCTACGAGCAGTACTTC.

This clone was detected only once. The rearrangement links TRBV20-1 to TRBJ2-1; D gene uncertain. CDR3 length: 10 residues. Deletions cut 8 bases from V and 6 bases from J, with 8 bases between. Germline loops: CDR1 DFQATT, CDR2 SNEGSKA (reference sequence). The CDR3 DNA sequence: TGCAGTCCCCCGGGCAATGAGCAGTTCTTC. This translates into CSPPGNEQFF.

The chain employs TRBV7-9 and TRBJ2-7; weak D call: TRBD2 (5 bases). Trimming pared 1 base from V and 5 bases from J, leaving 6 bases between. The V gene's germline CDR1 is SEHNR and CDR2 FQNEAQ (reference sequence). The CDR3 runs 12 residues. CDR3 in DNA: TGTGCCAGCAGCTTAGGAGGGCACGAGCAGTACTTC. It yields the protein CASSLGGHEQYF.

The gene calls are TRBV5-1 and TRBJ2-1; TRBD2 is a possible D gene (6 bases). The V gene's germline CDR1 is SGHRS and CDR2 YFSETQ. This CDR3 has 14 residues. Trimming removed 3 bases from V and 4 bases from J, with 11 bases in between. CDR3: CASSSGGAYNEQFF. The DNA for the CDR3 is TGCGCCAGCAGCTCCGGGGGAGCTTACAATGAGCAGTTCTTC.

The V and J genes are TRBV5-6 and TRBJ2-5, with TRBD1 matching over 7 bases. Germline CDR1 and CDR2: SGHDT and YYEEEE. V was pared by 5 bases and J by 7 bases, with 8 bases of the junction left unmatched. This CDR3 region has 13 residues. In DNA, the CDR3 is TGTGCCAGCAGTAGGGACAGCGGATGGACCCAGTACTTC. Its protein product is CASSRDSGWTQYF.

This chain connects TRBV19 to TRBJ1-5; D not certain. Looked up from germline, CDR1 is LNHDA and CDR2 is SQIVND (reference sequence). The CDR3 is 13 residues long. V was clipped by 6 bases and J by 5 bases, with 11 bases between them. CDR3 sequence: CASSPGKDQPQHF. CDR3 DNA: TGTGCCAGTAGCCCGGGTAAGGATCAGCCCCAGCATTTT.

The gene calls are TRBV19 and TRBJ2-7; TRBD1 agrees at 8 bases. After removal of 4 bases from V and 0 bases from J, the junction contained 8 bases not matched to a gene. Germline CDR1 LNHDA, CDR2 SQIVND (reference sequence). CDR3 length equals 16 residues. CDR3 nucleotides: TGTGCCAGTAGTACCTCACAGGACAGGGACTCCTACGAGCAGTACTTC. This sequence encodes CASSTSQDRDSYEQYF.

This clone was seen only a few times. The V gene is TRBV7-2, the J gene TRBJ2-2; D is undetermined. The CDR3 is 19 residues long. Germline assignment: CDR1 SGHTA and CDR2 FQGNSA. Trimming shortened V by 4 bases and J by 4 bases, and 25 bases separated the two germline ends. CDR3 amino acids: CASSSNPKLRALVTGELFF. In nucleotides, the CDR3 is TGTGCCAGCAGCTCGAACCCCAAGTTAAGGGCGCTAGTCACCGGGGAGCTGTTTTTT. Combining the CDR3 with reference TRBV7-2 and TRBJ2-2 gives the whole variable domain GAGVSQSPSNKVTEKGKDVELRCDPISGHTALYWYRQSLGQGLEFLIYFQGNSAPDKSGLPSDRFSAERTGGSVSTLTIQRTQQEDSAVYLCASSSNPKLRALVTGELFFGEGSRLTVL.

The rearrangement links TRBV18 to TRBJ2-2; D call uncertain. Per germline, CDR1 KGHSH and CDR2 LQKENI. The CDR3 has 13 amino acids. With 3 bases removed from V and 1 base from J, the gap between germline ends came to 3 bases. The CDR3 loop reads CASSPMNTGELFF. Written as DNA, the CDR3 is TGTGCCAGCTCACCGATGAACACCGGGGAGCTGTTTTTT.

The CDR3 DNA is TGTGCCAGCAGCTCGCCCGGGGGGGCCTTTAGGGGCTACACCTTC. Translating gives CASSSPGGAFRGYTF. V and J are TRBV11-2 and TRBJ1-2, with a possible D match to TRBD1 (6 bases). Germline values: CDR1 SGHAT, CDR2 FQNNGV. This CDR3 contains 15 residues. Deletions cut 4 bases from V and 8 bases from J, with 20 bases between. Together with reference TRBV11-2 and TRBJ1-2, the CDR3 gives the full variable domain: EAGVAQSPRYKIIEKRQSVAFWCNPISGHATLYWYQQILGQGPKLLIQFQNNGVVDDSQLPKDRFSAERLKGVDSTLKIQPAKLEDSAVYLCASSSPGGAFRGYTFGSGTRLTVV.